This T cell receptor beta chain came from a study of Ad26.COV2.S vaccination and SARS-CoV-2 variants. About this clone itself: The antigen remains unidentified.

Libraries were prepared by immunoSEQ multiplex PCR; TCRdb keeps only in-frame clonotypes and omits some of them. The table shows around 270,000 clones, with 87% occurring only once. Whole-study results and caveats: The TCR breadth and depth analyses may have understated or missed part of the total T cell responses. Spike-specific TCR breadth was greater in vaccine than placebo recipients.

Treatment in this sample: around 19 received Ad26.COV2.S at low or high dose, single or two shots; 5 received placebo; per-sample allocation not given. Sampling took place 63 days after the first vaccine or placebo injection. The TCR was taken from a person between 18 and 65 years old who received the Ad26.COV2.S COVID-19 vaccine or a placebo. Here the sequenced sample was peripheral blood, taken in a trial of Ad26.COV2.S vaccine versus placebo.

The DNA for the CDR3 is TGTGCCAGCAGTTACTCAGTAACTAGCGGGGGCACAGATACGCAGTATTTT. This gives the protein CASSYSVTSGGTDTQYF. V is TRBV6-2 or TRBV6-3 and J is TRBJ2-3; 10 bases are a match to TRBD2. Germline V CDR1 and CDR2: MNHEY, SVGEGT. V was clipped by 0 bases and J by 1 base; unmatched bases: 4. The CDR3 is 17 amino acids.